Presented here are 14 T cell receptor beta chains from one specimen sequenced in a study of cytomegalovirus exposure and HLA in healthy donors. The PCR employed 60 Vbeta primers together with 13 Jbeta primers. The data were produced by immunoSEQ multiplex PCR, yet TCRdb's version contains in-frame clones alone and is incomplete. The sample carries roughly 110,000 clones, about 72% recorded once. Sequenced material: PBMCs. The source of these receptors is a man younger than 35 in good health and CMV-seronegative.

This clone was seen a handful of times. The chain employs TRBV7-9 and TRBJ1-6, with unresolved D. The CDR3 consists of 12 residues. The V end was cut by 6 bases, the J end by 10 bases, with 10 bases between. Germline CDR1 reads SEHNR; CDR2 reads FQNEAQ (reference sequence). CDR3 amino acids: CASSRERSPLHF. The DNA for the CDR3 is TGTGCCAGCAGTCGGGAACGATCACCCCTCCACTTT. The whole variable domain, filled in from reference TRBV7-9 and TRBJ1-6, reads DTGVSQNPRHKITKRGQNVTFRCDPISEHNRLYWYRQTLGQGPEFLTYFQNEAQLEKSRLLSDRFSAERPKGSFSTLEIQRTEQGDSAMYLCASSRERSPLHFGNGTRLTVT.

The chain carries TRBV6-5 and TRBJ2-7, with D perhaps TRBD1 (5 bases). Germline CDR1 MNHEY, CDR2 SVGAGI. The ends were cut back, 5 bases at V and 2 bases at J, with 10 bases in the middle. This CDR3 contains 13 residues. CDR3 residues: CASSGTGTYEQYF. DNA for the CDR3: TGTGCCAGCAGTGGAACAGGAACCTACGAGCAGTACTTC.

This clone was seen only once. A read error may produce the germline difference seen at one junction end. The chain has TRBV7-9 and TRBJ1-3, with D tentatively TRBD1 (5 bases). CDR1 is SEHNR and CDR2 is FQNEAQ in the germline V gene (reference sequence). This CDR3 is 18 amino acids long. In DNA form, the CDR3 reads TGTTCCAGCAGCCGGGCCGGGACTAGACTCTCCTCTGGAAACACCATATATTTT. Amino acid sequence: CSSSRAGTRLSSGNTIYF.

This chain links TRBV7-2 with TRBJ2-1, with 8 bases matching TRBD2. The CDR3 is 16 amino acids. The germline V gene has CDR1 SGHTA and CDR2 FQGNSA. V trimming: 5 bases; J trimming: 2 bases; junction bases outside the gene matches: 8. CDR3: CASSTRLALPYNEQFF. The CDR3 region has the DNA TGTGCCAGCAGCACCCGACTAGCGCTACCCTACAATGAGCAGTTCTTC. The full variable domain, rest sourced from reference TRBV7-2 and TRBJ2-1, is GAGVSQSPSNKVTEKGKDVELRCDPISGHTALYWYRQSLGQGLEFLIYFQGNSAPDKSGLPSDRFSAERTGGSVSTLTIQRTQQEDSAVYLCASSTRLALPYNEQFFGPGTRLTVL.

The chain is built from TRBV29-1 and TRBJ1-2; perhaps TRBD1 as D (6 bases). CDR1 and CDR2 from the germline V gene are SQVTM and ANQGSEA. The CDR3 totals 14 residues. The V gene lost 2 bases and the J gene lost 8 bases, with 18 bases spanning the gap. In DNA form, the CDR3 reads TGCAGCGTTGAAAAACAGGGAGCCTCTATGGGCTACACCTTC. Its protein product is CSVEKQGASMGYTF.

This clone was observed a few times. The V and J genes are TRBV6-6 and TRBJ2-7; the match to TRBD2 covers 12 bases. The CDR3 is 15 amino acids. The V and J ends lost 5 bases and 4 bases, in that order; junction bases with no gene match: 6. CDR1 and CDR2 from the germline V gene are MNHNY and SVGAGI (reference sequence). The chain's CDR3 is CASSILAGGPYEQYF. DNA of the CDR3: TGTGCCAGCAGTATTCTAGCGGGGGGGCCTTACGAGCAGTACTTC.

The chain is built from TRBV19 and TRBJ1-5; D gene uncertain. The CDR3 length is 14 residues. V was shortened by 4 bases and J by 2 bases, with 9 bases between the two germline ends. Germline V gene lookup returns CDR1 LNHDA and CDR2 SQIVND (reference sequence). In DNA, the CDR3 is TGTGCCAGTAGTAAGCTTGTAGGCAATCAGCCCCAGCATTTT. It codes for CASSKLVGNQPQHF.

Ten or more counts support this clone. The V call is TRBV10-1, the J call TRBJ2-1; possible D gene TRBD2, 5 bases. Germline V gene data show CDR1 as WNHNN and CDR2 as SYGVQD (reference sequence). The CDR3 totals 12 residues. Between the trimmed V and J ends, which lost 2 bases and 9 bases, there was a span of 8 bases. CDR3 amino acids: CASSELGVEQFF. The CDR3 coding sequence is TGCGCCAGCAGTGAGCTCGGGGTTGAGCAGTTCTTC.

V is TRBV6-5 and J is TRBJ1-3; a weak D match, TRBD1 (5 bases). The CDR3 runs 13 residues. V was trimmed by 8 bases and J by 0 bases, leaving 8 bases between them. The germline V gene encodes CDR1 MNHEY and CDR2 SVGAGI. Here the CDR3 DNA reads TGTGCCAGCGGGGCCTACTCTGGAAACACCATATATTTT. It translates to CASGAYSGNTIYF.

The rearrangement joins TRBV7-9 to TRBJ2-7; a possible D gene is TRBD1 (6 bases). V shed 5 bases and J shed 5 bases, with 16 bases lying between them. This CDR3 is 14 amino acids long. CDR1 and CDR2 (germline): SEHNR, FQNEAQ (reference sequence). This CDR3 is CASSPIGQFHEQYF. The CDR3 DNA reads TGTGCCAGCAGCCCTATAGGACAGTTCCACGAGCAGTACTTC.

The genes are TRBV7-8 and TRBJ1-4; 11 bases map to TRBD1. Trimming removed 5 bases from V and 6 bases from J; junction bases left unmatched: 11. Germline CDR1 is SGHVS and CDR2 is FQNEAQ. The CDR3 has 17 amino acids. CDR3 sequence: CASSLGQGARMDEKLFF. CDR3 DNA: TGTGCCAGCAGCCTCGGACAGGGGGCGCGGATGGATGAAAAACTGTTTTTT.

J is TRBJ1-3 and V is TRBV5-6, with D possibly being TRBD1 (5 bases). The CDR3 loop spans 17 amino acids. In germline, CDR1 is SGHDT, CDR2 YYEEEE. V lost 0 bases and J 0 bases, leaving 13 bases between the germline ends. The DNA of the CDR3 is TGTGCCAGCAGCTTGGGGGTGTTGGGGCACTCTGGAAACACCATATATTTT. Its translation: CASSLGVLGHSGNTIYF.

The rearrangement uses TRBV28 and TRBJ2-4, with D hard to call. The CDR3 totals 12 residues. Germline V lookup: CDR1 MDHEN, CDR2 SYDVKM. V lost 6 bases to trimming and J lost 2 bases, with 5 bases between them. In nucleotides, the CDR3 is TGTGCCAGCAGAAAGCCCAAAAACATTCAGTACTTC. Amino acids: CASRKPKNIQYF.

The rearrangement links TRBV28 to TRBJ2-7; TRBD2 matches 9 bases. The CDR3 is 14 residues long. V trimming: 6 bases; J trimming: 3 bases; junction bases outside the gene matches: 6. The germline V gene encodes CDR1 MDHEN and CDR2 SYDVKM. This chain's CDR3 is CASRGTSSDYEQYF. The CDR3 nucleotides are TGTGCCAGCAGGGGGACTAGCTCCGACTACGAGCAGTACTTC. Looking up the rest from reference TRBV28 and TRBJ2-7 gives the full variable domain: DVKVTQSSRYLVKRTGEKVFLECVQDMDHENMFWYRQDPGLGLRLIYFSYDVKMKEKGDIPEGYSVSREKKERFSLILESASTNQTSMYLCASRGTSSDYEQYFGPGTRLTVT.